A selection of T cell receptor beta chains follows, all from one sample in a study of Ad26.COV2.S vaccination and SARS-CoV-2 variants. The method was immunoSEQ multiplex PCR; TCRdb's version includes in-frame clones alone and lacks a portion of them. The repertoire consists of about 180,000 clones, with roughly 85% occurring once and the leading ten covering roughly 6%. Sequenced material: peripheral blood, taken after recovery from COVID-19. The receptors were sampled from a human donor who had recovered from COVID-19. Both conserved end residues are part of each CDR3. Each record gives: CDR3 length, V gene, J gene, CDR3 protein.

length: 13
V: TRBV3-1/TRBV3-2
J: TRBJ1-2
CDR3: CASSQGTGRGYTF

length: 16
V: TRBV5-6
J: TRBJ1-1
CDR3: CASSLGGAGVNTEAFF

length: 17
V: TRBV28
J: TRBJ2-3
CDR3: CASSLRAVGDYTDTQYF

length: 15
V: TRBV2
J: TRBJ2-5
CDR3: CASTGQGAPQETQYF

length: 13
V: TRBV29-1
J: TRBJ1-5
CDR3: CSVTGGLQQPQHF

length: 18
V: TRBV18
J: TRBJ1-6
CDR3: CASSPLAVWGSINSPLHF

length: 13
V: TRBV27
J: TRBJ2-7
CDR3: CASSLHGEYEQYF

length: 12
V: TRBV6-1
J: TRBJ2-1
CDR3: CASSERGSEQFF

length: 15
V: TRBV6-1
J: TRBJ2-2
CDR3: CASSETGANTGELFF

length: 16
V: TRBV18
J: TRBJ2-3
CDR3: CASSPRQAGAGNTQYF

length: 12
V: TRBV6-2/TRBV6-3
J: TRBJ2-7
CDR3: CASSSRGGEQYF

length: 14
V: TRBV5-1
J: TRBJ2-3
CDR3: CASSPRVYTDTQYF

length: 16
V: TRBV28
J: TRBJ1-2
CDR3: CASSWDRVVANYGYTF

length: 13
V: TRBV7-2
J: TRBJ2-7
CDR3: CASRGGSSYEQYF

length: 15
V: TRBV7-2
J: TRBJ2-7
CDR3: CASSPQGTLTYEQYF

length: 16
V: TRBV5-4
J: TRBJ2-1
CDR3: CASSWGGLAGVEEQFF

length: 11
V: TRBV27
J: TRBJ1-1
CDR3: CASWLGTEAFF

length: 19
V: TRBV4-2
J: TRBJ2-6
CDR3: CASRLGLAGPHSGANVLTF

length: 13
V: TRBV6-2/TRBV6-3
J: TRBJ1-5
CDR3: CASSWEGNQPQHF